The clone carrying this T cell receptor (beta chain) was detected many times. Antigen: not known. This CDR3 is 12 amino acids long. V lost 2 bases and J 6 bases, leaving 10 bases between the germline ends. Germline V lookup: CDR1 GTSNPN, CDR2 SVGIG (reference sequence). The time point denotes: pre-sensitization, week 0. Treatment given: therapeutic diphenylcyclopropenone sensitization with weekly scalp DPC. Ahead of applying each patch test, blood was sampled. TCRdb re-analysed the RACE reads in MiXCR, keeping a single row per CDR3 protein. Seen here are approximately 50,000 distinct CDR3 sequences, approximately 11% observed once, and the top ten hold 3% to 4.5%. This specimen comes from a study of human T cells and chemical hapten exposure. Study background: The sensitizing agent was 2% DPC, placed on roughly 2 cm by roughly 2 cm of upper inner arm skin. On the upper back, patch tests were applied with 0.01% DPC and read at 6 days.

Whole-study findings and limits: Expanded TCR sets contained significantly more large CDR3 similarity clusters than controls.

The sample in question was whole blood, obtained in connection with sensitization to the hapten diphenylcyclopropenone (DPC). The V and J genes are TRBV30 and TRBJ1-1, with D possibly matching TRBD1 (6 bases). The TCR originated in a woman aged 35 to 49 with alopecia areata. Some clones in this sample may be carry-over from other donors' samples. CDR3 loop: CAWSRQVAEAFF. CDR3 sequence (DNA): TGTGCCTGGAGTCGACAGGTCGCTGAAGCTTTCTTT.